This TCR beta chain stems from a study of T cell changes during pregnancy in multiple sclerosis (dated 2019 in TCRdb). Some background on the complete study: The study examined how the T cell repertoire changed over the course of pregnancy in women with multiple sclerosis.

The germline V gene (reference sequence) provides CDR1 PRHDT and CDR2 FYEKMQ. The CDR3 runs 15 amino acids, cysteine and phenylalanine included. Only the CDR3 part of the read is kept: 45 bases, read in frame from the first base. V and J are truncated by 10 bases and 1 base respectively, leaving an intervening sequence of 16 bases. Comments on this clone: What antigen it recognizes has not been identified. No base quality values were provided; no much bigger clone lies one nucleotide off.

Library construction relied on the immunoSEQ multiplex PCR assay. What TCRdb holds here is the immuneACCESS table cut down to in-frame rearrangements. Part of the clones is not present; checked against another copy, under half of the missing clones reflect an unresolved V gene, and the others are unexplained. The sample table shows over 90,000 clones, and about nine tenths are seen once. Jointly, the top ten make up under 0.8% of the sample. The rearranged chain carries TRBV13 and TRBJ2-2, with a tentative D gene TRBD1 over 5 matching bases. The sequence was obtained from a female donor in good health, enrolled as a control in a pregnancy study. The starting material was peripheral blood, obtained in the second trimester of pregnancy. The encoded CDR3 is CATNYLGENTGELFF. In nucleotide form, the sequence is TGTGCCACCAATTACCTAGGGGAGAACACCGGGGAGCTGTTTTTT.